This is a list of T cell receptor beta chains from one sample in a study of cytomegalovirus exposure and HLA in healthy donors. The assay was immunoSEQ multiplex PCR, and TCRdb's table has in-frame clones only and misses some. Among under 250,000 clones, 60% to 80% were seen once, and the ten largest hold over 1.5%. Sequencing used PBMCs. These receptors were collected from a male donor in good health and CMV-seronegative. Each CDR3 is given with its conserved first and last residue. The order of the fields is V gene, clone size, J gene, D gene, CDR3 protein, CDR3 DNA. A D gene is named only where the DNA matches it firmly. Some rows mark clone size as missing; the rest say once, few, many or name a class of expanded clone.

TRBV9	-	TRBJ1-2	-	CASSVGGLANYGYTF	TGTGCCAGCAGCGTAGGGGGGCTAGCTAACTATGGCTACACCTTC
TRBV6-5	-	TRBJ2-7	TRBD2	CASSPIAGGEQYF	TGTGCCAGCAGTCCTATAGCGGGAGGCGAGCAGTACTTC
TRBV28	-	TRBJ2-2	-	CASIRGVAGELFF	TGTGCCAGCATCAGGGGAGTCGCCGGGGAGCTGTTTTTT
TRBV7-9	-	TRBJ1-1	-	CSSSREPLLNTEAFF	TGTTCCAGCAGCCGGGAGCCCCTATTGAACACTGAAGCTTTCTTT
TRBV9	few	TRBJ2-3	TRBD1	CASSVRDRDTDTQYF	TGTGCCAGCAGCGTCCGGGACAGGGACACAGATACGCAGTATTTT
TRBV7-9	once	TRBJ2-1	-	CASSPGRVYNEQFF	TGTGCCAGCAGCCCTGGGCGGGTGTACAATGAGCAGTTCTTC
TRBV7-9	-	TRBJ1-2	-	CASSLSEGGSPDF	TGTGCCAGCAGCTTATCCGAGGGGGGGTCACCTGACTTC
TRBV27	-	TRBJ1-6	TRBD1	CASSLSGQYNSPLHF	TGTGCCAGCAGTTTATCGGGACAGTATAATTCACCCCTCCACTTT
TRBV28	-	TRBJ2-5	-	CASSLITSGETQYF	TGTGCCAGCAGTTTGATTACGTCGGGAGAGACCCAGTACTTC
TRBV28	-	TRBJ1-1	-	CASKTGGVEAFF	TGTGCCAGCAAGACGGGGGGCGTTGAAGCTTTCTTT
TRBV2	-	TRBJ2-7	-	CASSDQGQDYEQYF	TGTGCCAGCAGTGATCAGGGCCAGGATTACGAGCAGTACTTC
TRBV11-2	few	TRBJ1-2	-	CASSWGRGRRDYGYTF	TGTGCCAGCAGCTGGGGACGCGGGCGGAGGGACTATGGCTACACCTTC
TRBV25-1	few	TRBJ1-4	TRBD1	CASSGERGRDEKLFF	TGTGCCAGCAGTGGGGAGAGGGGGCGGGATGAAAAACTGTTTTTT
TRBV4-1	few	TRBJ2-2	-	CASSHGTGELFF	TGCGCCAGCAGCCACGGCACCGGGGAGCTGTTTTTT
TRBV16	once	TRBJ2-1	-	CASSEGGFSYNEQFF	TGTGCCAGCAGCGAAGGCGGATTTTCCTACAATGAGCAGTTCTTC
TRBV5-1	-	TRBJ2-1	TRBD2	CASSFTSGVDEQFF	TGCGCCAGCAGCTTCACTAGCGGGGTTGATGAGCAGTTCTTC
TRBV28	-	TRBJ1-1	TRBD1	CASSIDRGFAEAFF	TGTGCCAGCAGCATAGACAGGGGGTTCGCTGAAGCTTTCTTT
TRBV11-2	-	TRBJ2-7	-	CASSPPQTEQYF	TGTGCCAGCAGCCCCCCCCAGACAGAGCAGTACTTC
TRBV15	-	TRBJ1-6	-	CATSRVPGGSPLHF	TGTGCCACCAGCAGAGTTCCCGGGGGTTCACCCCTCCACTTT
TRBV7-2	-	TRBJ2-1	TRBD1	CASSYKDRAFLSYNEQFF	TGTGCCAGCAGCTATAAGGACAGGGCTTTTTTATCCTACAATGAGCAGTTCTTC
TRBV30	-	TRBJ1-1	-	CAWIAPQGGTTEAFF	TGTGCCTGGATTGCCCCCCAGGGAGGGACCACTGAAGCTTTCTTT
TRBV6-4	few	TRBJ2-7	TRBD2	CARSGGLYEQYF	TGTGCCAGAAGCGGGGGCCTATACGAGCAGTACTTC
TRBV27	-	TRBJ2-7	TRBD1	CASSLTTGVYEQYF	TGTGCCAGCAGTTTAACGACAGGGGTCTACGAGCAGTACTTC
TRBV27	-	TRBJ2-3	TRBD2	CASSPLAEGLPDTQYF	TGTGCCAGCAGTCCTCTAGCGGAAGGGCTGCCAGATACGCAGTATTTT
TRBV4-3	-	TRBJ2-5	-	CASSQDLDLGETQYF	TGCGCCAGCAGCCAAGATTTGGACTTAGGGGAGACCCAGTACTTC
TRBV6-5	-	TRBJ1-2	-	CASKLGTPLTGYTF	TGTGCCAGCAAACTCGGGACACCTTTAACGGGCTACACCTTC
TRBV9	-	TRBJ1-2	TRBD1	CASSGRRDRGNGYTF	TGTGCCAGCAGCGGACGCCGGGACAGGGGGAATGGCTACACCTTC
TRBV7-8	-	TRBJ2-7	-	CASGNSYEQYF	TGTGCCAGCGGAAACAGCTACGAGCAGTACTTC
TRBV5-6	once	TRBJ2-5	TRBD1	CASSSPSWTGPMGPQYF	TGTGCCAGCAGCTCCCCATCCTGGACAGGGCCGATGGGGCCCCAGTACTTC
TRBV18	-	TRBJ1-4	-	CASSPPRVTRSQLFF	TGTGCCAGCTCACCACCTCGAGTAACAAGGAGTCAACTGTTTTTT
TRBV30	few	TRBJ2-2	-	CAWSEGQRDTGELFF	TGTGCCTGGAGTGAGGGTCAGCGGGACACCGGGGAGCTGTTTTTT
TRBV6-6	-	TRBJ2-7	-	CASSPQVSYEQYF	TGTGCCAGCAGTCCTCAGGTCTCCTACGAGCAGTACTTC
TRBV28	-	TRBJ1-5	-	CASSKDSSNQPQHF	TGTGCCAGCAGTAAGGACAGCTCCAATCAGCCCCAGCATTTT
TRBV4-2	-	TRBJ2-7	-	CASRGLTSYEQYF	TGTGCCAGCAGAGGACTCACGTCCTACGAGCAGTACTTC
TRBV30	-	TRBJ1-1	-	CAWDATGSEAFF	TGTGCCTGGGACGCTACAGGTTCTGAAGCTTTCTTT
TRBV6-5	-	TRBJ2-7	-	CASSPGIAYEQYF	TGTGCCAGCAGTCCCGGTATCGCCTACGAGCAGTACTTC
TRBV12-1	-	TRBJ1-5	-	CASSFEGGSGSNQPQHF	TGTGCCAGCAGCTTTGAGGGTGGAAGCGGTAGCAATCAGCCCCAGCATTTT
TRBV28	-	TRBJ2-1	-	CASSLFARVNEQFF	TGTGCCAGCAGTTTATTTGCCAGGGTCAATGAGCAGTTCTTC
TRBV28	-	TRBJ1-2	TRBD1	CASLPASGTGDFNSGYTF	TGTGCCAGCTTGCCCGCTTCCGGGACAGGGGACTTTAATTCTGGCTACACCTTC
TRBV15	-	TRBJ2-1	TRBD2	CATFGGANEQFF	TGTGCCACCTTCGGGGGGGCCAATGAGCAGTTCTTC
TRBV5-1	-	TRBJ2-2	-	CASSFLGHPNTGELFF	TGCGCCAGCAGCTTTCTGGGCCACCCGAACACCGGGGAGCTGTTTTTT
TRBV11-3	-	TRBJ2-7	TRBD1	CASSYSGTGSYEQYF	TGTGCCAGCAGCTACTCCGGGACAGGGAGCTACGAGCAGTACTTC
TRBV29-1	-	TRBJ1-2	-	CSVEGPSGSYGYTF	TGCAGCGTTGAAGGTCCATCGGGGAGCTATGGCTACACCTTC
TRBV10-3	once	TRBJ1-1	TRBD1	CAISERDRGHTEAFF	TGTGCCATCAGTGAAAGGGACAGGGGGCACACTGAAGCTTTCTTT
TRBV7-3	once	TRBJ2-5	TRBD1	CASSSQGAGETQYF	TGTGCCAGCAGCTCACAGGGGGCTGGGGAGACCCAGTACTTC
TRBV5-1	-	TRBJ2-3	TRBD2	CASSFGLAGGRGTDTQYF	TGCGCCAGCAGCTTCGGACTAGCGGGGGGCCGTGGCACAGATACGCAGTATTTT
TRBV13	-	TRBJ2-1	-	CASSLAGGNEQFF	TGTGCCAGCAGCTTAGCCGGAGGCAATGAGCAGTTCTTC
TRBV6-6	-	TRBJ2-7	TRBD1	CASSLGTGPHEQYF	TGTGCCAGCAGTTTGGGGACAGGCCCCCACGAGCAGTACTTC
TRBV14	-	TRBJ2-7	-	CASSQESYEQYF	TGTGCCAGCAGCCAAGAGAGCTACGAGCAGTACTTC
TRBV6-5	-	TRBJ2-7	TRBD1	CASSYWDRAYEQYF	TGTGCCAGCAGTTACTGGGACAGGGCCTACGAGCAGTACTTC
TRBV11-2	-	TRBJ1-2	-	CASSSWTGRLAGYTF	TGTGCCAGCAGTTCCTGGACGGGGAGGCTGGCTGGCTACACCTTC
TRBV13	few	TRBJ2-7	TRBD2	CASSLSPSGRVSHEQYF	TGTGCCAGCAGCTTAAGCCCTAGCGGGAGGGTTTCTCATGAGCAGTACTTC
TRBV19	-	TRBJ1-6	TRBD1	CASRLQGTNSPLHF	TGTGCCAGTAGGCTACAGGGGACCAATTCACCCCTCCACTTT
TRBV2	-	TRBJ2-5	TRBD2	CASSGLAGETQYF	TGTGCCAGCAGTGGACTAGCGGGGGAGACCCAGTACTTC
TRBV6-1	-	TRBJ1-5	-	CASSERGRQPQHF	TGTGCCAGCAGTGAAAGAGGTCGTCAGCCCCAGCATTTT
TRBV6-1	-	TRBJ1-1	-	CASSEANRVNTEAFF	TGTGCCAGCAGTGAAGCAAACAGGGTGAACACTGAAGCTTTCTTT